Each of the 26 T cell receptor beta chains below was sequenced from the same sample in a study of a mutant IDH1 vaccine in newly diagnosed glioma. Data came from immunoSEQ multiplex PCR; TCRdb stores just in-frame clones and leaves some out. Of tens of thousands of clones in the sample, around 81% are singletons; the top ten hold 4.7%. Time point specified: week 35, safety follow-up. Mutant IDH1 20-mer peptide, at 300 ug, made up each vaccine dose, with topical imiquimod. These TCRs' antigens remain unknown. Sequenced here: PBMCs, sampled from a glioma patient whose treatment included an IDH1 peptide vaccine. These receptors were collected from a woman aged 40-49 years with glioma. Some clones in this sample may be carry-over from other donors' samples.

J is TRBJ1-2 and V is TRBV7-9, with a weak D call TRBD1 (5 bases). The length of the CDR3 is 16 residues. In germline, CDR1 is SEHNR, CDR2 FQNEAQ (reference sequence). Trimming pared 4 bases from V and 3 bases from J, leaving 18 bases between. The CDR3 nucleotides read TGTGCCAGCAGCTCCTCCGGGGGTCCGGAGTACTATGGCTACACCTTC. Protein sequence: CASSSSGGPEYYGYTF.

The chain links TRBV6-5 to TRBJ2-1; TRBD1 matches at 11 bases. CDR3 size: 15 residues. Germline V gene lookup returns CDR1 MNHEY and CDR2 SVGAGI. V gave up 4 bases and J gave up 6 bases; unmatched junction bases: 5. CDR3 DNA: TGTGCCAGCAGTTTTGGACAGGGGGCCGTCAATGAGCAGTTCTTC. It codes for CASSFGQGAVNEQFF.

This chain connects TRBV7-8 to TRBJ2-7; D gene ambiguous. This CDR3 has 16 amino acids. In germline, CDR1 is SGHVS, CDR2 FQNEAQ. Trimming removed 3 bases from V and 6 bases from J, with 21 bases in between. The CDR3 loop is CASSFYRLPVKVEQYF. CDR3 DNA: TGTGCCAGCAGCTTCTATCGACTCCCGGTGAAGGTCGAGCAGTACTTC. The full variable domain, in which reference TRBV7-8 and TRBJ2-7 provide the parts outside the CDR3, is GAGVSQSPRYKVAKRGQDVALRCDPISGHVSLFWYQQALGQGPEFLTYFQNEAQLDKSGLPSDRFFAERPEGSVSTLKIQRTQQEDSAVYLCASSFYRLPVKVEQYFGPGTRLTVT.

The chain links TRBV5-1 to TRBJ1-4, with unresolved D. The CDR3 runs to 15 residues. The germline V and J ends were trimmed by 3 bases and 0 bases, with 9 bases remaining between them. Germline CDR1 is SGHRS and CDR2 is YFSETQ. CDR3 amino acids: CASSSNSATNEKLFF. CDR3 coding DNA: TGCGCCAGCAGCTCCAACTCTGCAACTAATGAAAAACTGTTTTTT.

The chain links TRBV29-1 to TRBJ2-5, with D uncertain. This CDR3 is built from 12 residues. Germline V gene data show CDR1 as SQVTM and CDR2 as ANQGSEA. V lost 0 bases, J lost 4 bases, and 6 bases lay in between. Written as DNA, the CDR3 is TGCAGCGTTGAAGATACGGCAGAGACCCAGTACTTC. Its protein product is CSVEDTAETQYF.

This chain uses TRBV5-4 with TRBJ1-4, with 8 bases aligning to TRBD1. Germline V gene sequence: CDR1 SGHNT, CDR2 YYREEE (reference sequence). This CDR3 is 15 amino acids long. The ends lost 0 bases at V and 7 bases at J; junction bases unmatched: 5. The CDR3 sequence: CASSLGTGYGEKLFF. The CDR3 bases are TGTGCCAGCAGCTTGGGGACAGGGTATGGTGAAAAACTGTTTTTT.

The rearrangement uses TRBV7-2 and TRBJ1-2; D is undetermined. Germline values: CDR1 SGHTA, CDR2 FQGNSA. The CDR3 runs to 15 residues. V lost 3 bases and J 2 bases, leaving 13 bases between the germline ends. As DNA, the CDR3 is TGTGCCAGCAGCTTCCCTTCGCTGGAGAACTATGGCTACACCTTC. Its protein product is CASSFPSLENYGYTF. Using reference TRBV7-2 and TRBJ1-2 for the parts outside the CDR3, the full variable domain is GAGVSQSPSNKVTEKGKDVELRCDPISGHTALYWYRQSLGQGLEFLIYFQGNSAPDKSGLPSDRFSAERTGGSVSTLTIQRTQQEDSAVYLCASSFPSLENYGYTFGSGTRLTVV.

The chain employs TRBV4-2 and TRBJ1-6, with 8 nucleotides matching TRBD1. Germline-derived CDR1 and CDR2 are LGHNA and YNFKEQ. V trimming: 1 base; J trimming: 7 bases; junction bases outside the gene matches: 9. This CDR3 spans 17 amino acids. The CDR3 coding sequence is TGTGCCAGCAGCCAAGTAACCCAGGGGGCTATGAATTCACCCCTCCACTTT. As protein: CASSQVTQGAMNSPLHF.

A single count supports this clone. The rearrangement uses TRBV2 and TRBJ1-1, with D perhaps matching TRBD1 (5 bases). Trimming left V 10 bases short and J 2 bases short, with 20 bases between. The CDR3 has 15 residues. Germline V gives CDR1 SNHLY, CDR2 FYNNEI. The CDR3 protein is CATSPRDLPNTEAFF. CDR3 DNA: TGTGCCACCTCCCCTCGGGACTTGCCCAACACTGAAGCTTTCTTT. Full variable domain (missing parts from reference TRBV2 and TRBJ1-1): EPEVTQTPSHQVTQMGQEVILRCVPISNHLYFYWYRQILGQKVEFLVSFYNNEISEKSEIFDDQFSVERPDGSNFTLKIRSTKLEDSAMYFCATSPRDLPNTEAFFGQGTRLTVV.

CDR3 residues: CASSDRGSNQPQHF. The CDR3 DNA sequence: TGTGCCAGCAGCGACAGGGGGAGCAATCAGCCCCAGCATTTT. The genes are TRBV21-1 and TRBJ1-5; the table names TRBD1, a call not compared with the DNA. TRBV21-1 is noted as a pseudogene. The CDR3 is 14 amino acids.

This chain links TRBV28 with TRBJ2-7; the match to TRBD1 covers 10 bases. Germline V gene sequence: CDR1 MDHEN, CDR2 SYDVKM. V was clipped by 5 bases and J by 7 bases; unmatched bases: 8. The CDR3 contains 14 residues. Here the CDR3 DNA reads TGTGCCAGCAGTAACCGGGACAGGGGCGGGGAGCAGTACTTC. Its protein product is CASSNRDRGGEQYF.

The genes are TRBV7-8 and TRBJ2-4; possible D gene TRBD2, 5 bases. Germline V gene lookup returns CDR1 SGHVS and CDR2 FQNEAQ. The length of the CDR3 is 15 residues. Between the trimmed V and J ends, which lost 6 bases and 0 bases, there was a span of 12 bases. The CDR3 is CASSYRGLAKNIQYF. For the CDR3, the DNA is TGTGCCAGCAGTTACCGTGGACTAGCCAAAAACATTCAGTACTTC.

The V call is TRBV19, the J call TRBJ1-4; D is ambiguous. This CDR3 is 11 amino acids long. Trimming took 1 base from V and 12 from J, leaving 6 bases between them. Looked up from germline, CDR1 is LNHDA and CDR2 is SQIVND (reference sequence). The CDR3, as DNA: TGTGCCAGTAGTATAGGAGGGCAACTGTTTTTT. Protein: CASSIGGQLFF. The variable domain in full, with the rest retrieved from reference TRBV19 and TRBJ1-4, is DGGITQSPKYLFRKEGQNVTLSCEQNLNHDAMYWYRQDPGQGLRLIYYSQIVNDFQKGDIAEGYSVSREKKESFPLTVTSAQKNPTAFYLCASSIGGQLFFGSGTQLSVL.

This rearrangement joins TRBV7-2 to TRBJ1-6; TRBD1 might be the D (6 bases). V shed 5 bases and J shed 14 bases, with 28 bases lying between them. CDR1 is SGHTA and CDR2 is FQGNSA in the germline V gene. This CDR3 spans 17 amino acids. CDR3 in DNA: TGTGCCAGCAGCCCCCAGCTCCGGGGGGTCGGAGGGGGGGCCCTCCACTTT. It is translated as CASSPQLRGVGGGALHF.

The rearrangement links TRBV9 to TRBJ2-1, with D possibly TRBD1 on 6 matching bases. Trimming shortened V by 5 bases and J by 10 bases, and 19 bases separated the two germline ends. The CDR3 sequence is 14 residues long. The germline V gene has CDR1 SGDLS and CDR2 YYNGEE. The CDR3 loop reads CASSGTYGTTEQFF. CDR3 DNA sequence: TGTGCCAGCAGTGGTACCTACGGGACAACAGAGCAGTTCTTC.

The rearrangement uses TRBV6-6 and TRBJ1-4, with D uncertain. CDR3 size: 12 residues. V gave up 0 bases and J gave up 14 bases, with 10 bases separating them. Germline V gives CDR1 MNHNY, CDR2 SVGAGI (reference sequence). The CDR3 loop is CASSYSGSLLFF. CDR3 sequence (DNA): TGTGCCAGCAGTTACTCGGGGAGCCTTCTGTTTTTT.

The V and J genes are TRBV18 and TRBJ1-5; D possibly corresponds to TRBD1 (6 bases). The CDR3 is made up of 14 amino acids. The ends were cut back, 6 bases at V and 5 bases at J, with 14 bases in the middle. Germline V gives CDR1 KGHSH, CDR2 LQKENI. The CDR3 protein is CASSRDNRDQPQHF. The CDR3 coding sequence is TGTGCCAGCTCCAGAGACAACAGGGATCAGCCCCAGCATTTT.

This rearrangement joins TRBV29-1 to TRBJ1-2, with 7 bases that match TRBD1. The V segment lost 6 bases and the J segment 5 bases; nucleotides outside the gene matches: 15. This CDR3 comprises 15 residues. Per the germline V gene, CDR1 is SQVTM and CDR2 is ANQGSEA. The CDR3 spells CSVPGTVKRGYGYTF. CDR3 coding DNA: TGCAGCGTGCCCGGGACAGTGAAAAGGGGGTATGGCTACACCTTC.

The chain recombines TRBV11-2 with TRBJ1-1; D might be TRBD1 (5 bases). This CDR3 contains 14 residues. Trimming took 1 base from V and 6 from J, leaving 12 bases between them. CDR1 and CDR2 (germline): SGHAT, FQNNGV. The CDR3 coding sequence is TGTGCCAGCAGCTTAGGACGACAGAGCTCTGAAGCTTTCTTT. Translation gives CASSLGRQSSEAFF.

The chain has TRBV19 and TRBJ2-7; 10 bases fit TRBD2. V was clipped by 7 bases and J by 4 bases; unmatched bases: 7. In germline, CDR1 is LNHDA, CDR2 SQIVND (reference sequence). The CDR3 spans 14 residues. Here the CDR3 reads CASKTLAGAYEQYF. CDR3 coding DNA: TGTGCCAGTAAAACTCTAGCGGGAGCGTACGAGCAGTACTTC.

J is TRBJ2-1 and V is TRBV10-3; tentatively, D is TRBD1 (6 bases). The CDR3 has 13 amino acids. V lost 7 bases and J 8 bases, leaving 15 bases between the germline ends. Germline loops: CDR1 ENHRY, CDR2 SYGVKD. CDR3 sequence reads: CAIKRTGGDEQFF. DNA for the CDR3: TGTGCCATCAAAAGGACTGGGGGCGATGAGCAGTTCTTC.

The CDR3 nucleotides read TGCGCCAGCAGCCAAGAGGGGGTTGGGAGCAATCAGCCCCAGCATTTT. Protein product: CASSQEGVGSNQPQHF. The chain uses TRBV4-1 and TRBJ1-5; TRBD1 might be the D (5 bases). Germline V CDR1 and CDR2: MGHRA, YSYEKL. Trimming left V 0 bases short and J 1 base short, with 10 bases between. The CDR3 has 16 amino acids.

V and J are TRBV27 and TRBJ2-7; D might be TRBD1 (5 bases). The CDR3 is 11 amino acids. Germline values: CDR1 MNHEY, CDR2 SMNVEV (reference sequence). Trimming removed 8 bases from V and 5 bases from J, with 10 bases in between. In nucleotides, the CDR3 is TGTGCCAGCGGAAAACAGGACGAGCAGTACTTC. Translation gives CASGKQDEQYF.

V is TRBV4-2 and J is TRBJ1-5; D is unresolved. The CDR3 consists of 15 residues. The germline V gene has CDR1 LGHNA and CDR2 YNFKEQ. The ends were cut back, 1 base at V and 6 bases at J, with 13 bases in the middle. CDR3 in amino acids: CASSQVLGTGQPQHF. DNA for the CDR3: TGTGCCAGCAGCCAAGTATTGGGTACCGGTCAGCCCCAGCATTTT.

The chain combines TRBV29-1 with TRBJ2-1; D gene ambiguous. This CDR3 has 10 residues. CDR1 and CDR2 (germline): SQVTM, ANQGSEA. Trimming removed 7 bases at V and 11 bases at J, with 12 bases between. CDR3 sequence reads: CSAMTWKQFF. The CDR3 nucleotides read TGCAGCGCGATGACTTGGAAGCAGTTCTTC.

CDR3 sequence (DNA): TGTGCCAGCAGTGAAGCGGCGGGGGGCTACAATGAGCAGTTCTTC. Its protein product is CASSEAAGGYNEQFF. V gene TRBV6-1 combines with J gene TRBJ2-1; 8 nucleotides align to TRBD2. This CDR3 comprises 15 residues. Germline lookup yields CDR1 MNHNS and CDR2 SASEGT. With V trimmed by 0 bases and J by 3 bases, 1 base remained unmatched.